Listed here are 23 T cell receptor beta chains from one sample, sequenced in a study of cytomegalovirus exposure and HLA in healthy donors. Vbeta (60) and Jbeta (13) primers were used in the PCR. TCRdb's table, derived via immunoSEQ multiplex PCR, lists solely in-frame clones and lacks some. The sample records about 150,000 clones, 60% to 80% being singletons. The sequencing input was PBMCs. The receptors derive from a middle-aged woman in good health and CMV-seronegative.

The V gene is TRBV7-2, the J gene TRBJ2-1; D is possibly TRBD2 (6 bases). From germline, CDR1 is SGHTA and CDR2 FQGNSA. V was clipped by 1 base and J by 7 bases, with 8 bases between them. This CDR3 region has 13 residues. DNA of the CDR3: TGTGCCAGCAGCTTAGGGGGGAGGAATGAGCAGTTCTTC. Translating gives CASSLGGRNEQFF.

The chain recombines TRBV5-4 with TRBJ2-3, with 10 positions matching TRBD1. Germline lookup yields CDR1 SGHNT and CDR2 YYREEE (reference sequence). V shed 0 bases, J shed 3 bases, and the junction held 7 bases outside the gene matches. The CDR3 sequence is 17 residues long. The DNA for the CDR3 is TGTGCCAGCAGCTTGGAGGTTTGGACAGGGGGTACAGATACGCAGTATTTT. Protein sequence: CASSLEVWTGGTDTQYF. The full variable domain, with the rest looked up from reference TRBV5-4 and TRBJ2-3, is ETGVTQSPTHLIKTRGQQVTLRCSSQSGHNTVSWYQQALGQGPQFIFQYYREEENGRGNFPPRFSGLQFPNYSSELNVNALELDDSALYLCASSLEVWTGGTDTQYFGPGTRLTVL.

The gene calls are TRBV19 and TRBJ1-4, with D hard to call. V lost 9 bases and J 4 bases, leaving 18 bases between the germline ends. This CDR3 has 15 residues. Germline V CDR1 and CDR2: LNHDA, SQIVND (reference sequence). The CDR3 nucleotides are TGTGCCAGCTCACAGATAGGAGGGAGTAATGAAAAACTGTTTTTT. Protein product: CASSQIGGSNEKLFF.

The chain employs TRBV5-1 and TRBJ2-2; 9 positions agree with TRBD2. V lost 0 bases and J lost 4; bases outside the gene matches: 10. Germline CDR1 is SGHRS and CDR2 is YFSETQ. The CDR3 length is 18 residues. Here the CDR3 reads CASSLGPKAGGSTGELFF. CDR3 nucleotide sequence: TGCGCCAGCAGCTTGGGGCCCAAAGCGGGGGGCAGCACCGGGGAGCTGTTTTTT. Supplemented by reference TRBV5-1 and TRBJ2-2, the full variable domain reads KAGVTQTPRYLIKTRGQQVTLSCSPISGHRSVSWYQQTPGQGLQFLFEYFSETQRNKGNFPGRFSGRQFSNSRSEMNVSTLELGDSALYLCASSLGPKAGGSTGELFFGEGSRLTVL.

The chain carries TRBV7-9 and TRBJ1-1; perhaps TRBD1 as D (5 bases). CDR1 SEHNR and CDR2 FQNEAQ come from the germline V gene (reference sequence). This CDR3 has 12 amino acids. The CDR3 protein is CSGQDTNTEAFF. The DNA of the CDR3 is TGTTCCGGTCAGGACACAAACACTGAAGCTTTCTTT. Filled out from reference TRBV7-9 and TRBJ1-1, the complete variable domain reads DTGVSQNPRHKITKRGQNVTFRCDPISEHNRLYWYRQTLGQGPEFLTYFQNEAQLEKSRLLSDRFSAERPKGSFSTLEIQRTEQGDSAMYLCSGQDTNTEAFFGQGTRLTVV.

This chain joins TRBV6-5 and TRBJ2-7, with unresolved D. The germline CDR1 and CDR2 sequences are MNHEY and SVGAGI. V dropped 6 bases and J dropped 5 bases, with 8 bases sitting between them. The CDR3 sequence is 11 residues long. CDR3 in DNA: TGTGCCAGCAGAGACTCTAACGAGCAGTACTTC. Amino acid sequence: CASRDSNEQYF.

This clone was seen a single time. The rearrangement links TRBV7-2 to TRBJ2-6; D is uncertain. Germline lookup yields CDR1 SGHTA and CDR2 FQGNSA. This CDR3 comprises 15 residues. V was pared by 3 bases and J by 0 bases, with 6 bases between. CDR3 coding DNA: TGTGCCAGCAGCTTTCAACACTCTGGGGCCAACGTCCTGACTTTC. Protein sequence: CASSFQHSGANVLTF.

This clone was counted once. The rearrangement links TRBV12-2 to TRBJ1-4; TRBD1 was called by the table and not checked on the DNA. TRBV12-2 is recorded as a pseudogene. This CDR3 spans 16 amino acids. In nucleotides, the CDR3 is TGTGCAAGTCGCTTACCAAGACAGGGGGGGGCTGAAAAACTGTTTTTT. This sequence encodes CASRLPRQGGAEKLFF.

The V call is TRBV28, the J call TRBJ1-2; 8 positions agree with TRBD1. V lost 6 bases and J lost 4; bases outside the gene matches: 7. Germline V gene data show CDR1 as MDHEN and CDR2 as SYDVKM. The CDR3 spans 14 residues. CDR3 loop: CASSRPDRVYGYTF. The CDR3 nucleotides read TGTGCCAGCAGCCGCCCGGACAGGGTCTATGGCTACACCTTC.

The J gene is TRBJ2-5, the V gene TRBV6-1, with D tentatively TRBD1 (6 bases). The J call is in doubt because the DNA end fits TRBJ2-7 better. Germline values: CDR1 MNHNS, CDR2 SASEGT. The CDR3 is made up of 14 amino acids. The CDR3 spells CASTNRVLDHEQYF. CDR3 coding DNA: TGTGCCAGCACCAACAGGGTTTTGGACCACGAGCAGTACTTC.

This chain links TRBV27 with TRBJ2-7; 10 bases line up with TRBD1. The CDR3 covers 16 residues. Germline V gene sequence: CDR1 MNHEY, CDR2 SMNVEV (reference sequence). Trimming at V came to 8 bases and at J to 6 bases, leaving 16 bases not matched to a gene. CDR3 residues: CASVSRSGDRGGEQYF. The CDR3 DNA is TGTGCCAGCGTTTCGCGATCAGGGGACAGGGGCGGCGAGCAGTACTTC.

The chain recombines TRBV15 with TRBJ1-6, with 7 nucleotides matching TRBD1. The germline CDR1 and CDR2 sequences are LNHNV and YYDKDF (reference sequence). V was pared by 1 base and J by 8 bases, with 5 bases of the junction left unmatched. This CDR3 spans 15 amino acids. The CDR3 nucleotides read TGTGCCACCAGCAGAGGACAGGGCGTTGATTCACCCCTCCACTTT. This translates into CATSRGQGVDSPLHF.

The rearrangement links TRBV4-1 to TRBJ2-5; TRBD1 matches at 7 bases. Germline CDR1 MGHRA, CDR2 YSYEKL. The CDR3 consists of 19 residues. V dropped 0 bases and J dropped 1; count of bases not matched to a gene: 14. As DNA, the CDR3 is TGCGCCAGCAGCCAAGAGACGGCGGACGAGGGGGCCATCCAAGAGACCCAGTACTTC. Residues: CASSQETADEGAIQETQYF.

This sequence joins TRBV7-6 and TRBJ1-1; 7 bases are a match to TRBD1. V lost 5 bases to trimming and J lost 5 bases; unmatched junction nucleotides: 8. Germline loops: CDR1 SGHVS, CDR2 FNYEAQ. There are 14 residues in the CDR3. The chain's CDR3 is CASSPRQGETEAFF. The CDR3 nucleotides are TGTGCCAGCAGCCCCCGACAGGGAGAGACTGAAGCTTTCTTT.

The chain uses TRBV7-9 and TRBJ2-1; D is undetermined. The germline V gene encodes CDR1 SEHNR and CDR2 FQNEAQ (reference sequence). The CDR3 sequence is 17 residues long. V dropped 5 bases and J dropped 4 bases, with 21 bases sitting between them. In DNA form, the CDR3 reads TGTGCCAGCAGCCCTCCCTTGAGGTCTGAACGGTACAATGAGCAGTTCTTC. It yields the protein CASSPPLRSERYNEQFF.

The genes are TRBV5-1 and TRBJ2-7, with 7 bases aligning to TRBD2. This CDR3 has 16 amino acids. Germline V gene lookup returns CDR1 SGHRS and CDR2 YFSETQ. V lost 4 bases, J lost 4 bases, and 14 bases stayed unmatched. CDR3 protein: CASSRNVGLGKYEQYF. The DNA of the CDR3 is TGCGCCAGCAGCCGTAATGTAGGACTAGGAAAATACGAGCAGTACTTC.

The V call is TRBV7-8, the J call TRBJ2-1; 9 bases fit TRBD2. Germline V gene lookup returns CDR1 SGHVS and CDR2 FQNEAQ. With V trimmed by 3 bases and J by 7 bases, 7 bases remained unmatched. CDR3 length: 15 amino acids. This CDR3 is CASSFLREGRNEQFF. CDR3 nucleotide sequence: TGTGCCAGCAGCTTCCTGCGGGAGGGCCGAAATGAGCAGTTCTTC. Together with reference TRBV7-8 and TRBJ2-1, the CDR3 gives the full variable domain: GAGVSQSPRYKVAKRGQDVALRCDPISGHVSLFWYQQALGQGPEFLTYFQNEAQLDKSGLPSDRFFAERPEGSVSTLKIQRTQQEDSAVYLCASSFLREGRNEQFFGPGTRLTVL.

V usage is TRBV4-2 and J usage is TRBJ1-1; TRBD1 matches at 8 bases. The V gene end was trimmed by 4 bases and the J gene end by 1 base; junction bases not matched to a gene: 2. CDR1 and CDR2 (germline): LGHNA, YNFKEQ. The CDR3 extends over 14 amino acids. CDR3 residues: CASSPQGANTEAFF. In DNA, the CDR3 is TGTGCCAGCAGCCCTCAGGGGGCGAACACTGAAGCTTTCTTT.

This clone occurred a few times. V gene TRBV27 combines with J gene TRBJ2-7; D ambiguous. CDR1 and CDR2 from the germline V gene are MNHEY and SMNVEV (reference sequence). Trimming pared 4 bases from V and 4 bases from J, leaving 2 bases between. The CDR3 length is 10 residues. This chain's CDR3 is CASSSYEQYF. In DNA, the CDR3 is TGTGCCAGCAGTTCGTACGAGCAGTACTTC.

This chain joins TRBV10-1 and TRBJ1-4; D is unresolved. The CDR3 spans 15 residues. Germline CDR1 and CDR2: WNHNN and SYGVQD (reference sequence). V was shortened by 5 bases and J by 5 bases, with 15 bases between the two germline ends. The DNA of the CDR3 is TGCGCCAGCAGTCGGAGCGGACGCGGGAATGAAAAACTGTTTTTT. It codes for CASSRSGRGNEKLFF.

The chain uses TRBV28 and TRBJ2-7; tentatively, D is TRBD1 (8 bases). CDR1 and CDR2 (germline): MDHEN, SYDVKM. This CDR3 is built from 18 residues. Trimming cost V 7 bases and J 2 bases, with 27 bases left between them. CDR3 loop: CASKGQGAYWRETYEQYF. CDR3 in DNA: TGTGCCAGCAAAGGGCAGGGGGCGTATTGGCGGGAGACCTACGAGCAGTACTTC.

The gene calls are TRBV9 and TRBJ2-3, with TRBD1 identical over 9 bases. This CDR3 comprises 15 residues. Germline V gene lookup returns CDR1 SGDLS and CDR2 YYNGEE. Trimming cost V 4 bases and J 2 bases; bases outside gene matches: 5. CDR3 nucleotides: TGTGCCAGCAGCCCAAGGACAGGGGCCACAGATACGCAGTATTTT. The encoded protein is CASSPRTGATDTQYF. The full variable domain, in which reference TRBV9 and TRBJ2-3 provide the parts outside the CDR3, is DSGVTQTPKHLITATGQRVTLRCSPRSGDLSVYWYQQSLDQGLQFLIQYYNGEERAKGNILERFSAQQFPDLHSELNLSSLELGDSALYFCASSPRTGATDTQYFGPGTRLTVL.

This sequence joins TRBV19 and TRBJ2-6; D gene ambiguous. CDR1 is LNHDA and CDR2 is SQIVND in the germline V gene (reference sequence). This CDR3 comprises 14 residues. Trimming stripped 5 bases from V and 0 bases from J, with 5 bases between. The CDR3 spells CASSGHSGANVLTF. CDR3 coding DNA: TGTGCCAGTAGTGGGCACTCTGGGGCCAACGTCCTGACTTTC.